The next 5 T cell receptor beta chains were all read from a single sample in a study of identical twins listed by TCRdb under 2016. To prepare the library, 5' RACE was applied. This sample was sequenced with an Illumina HiSeq 2000. The public sequencing data were trimmed at Q25 with fastp and processed into clonotypes with MiXCR by TCRdb, which kept only in-frame beta chains. Every entry covers one CDR3 protein and lists the most common genes and DNA from its rows. In all, the sample holds about 690,000 distinct CDR3 sequences, and 21% of those were seen once. The top ten clones comprise 4.3% of the sample. This sample also belongs to another study, concerning T cells expressing NK-cell markers.

What was sequenced was PBMCs. All receptors derive from a woman aged 18 to 35 in good health.

This clonotype was observed a handful of times. The chain is built from TRBV6-1 and TRBJ2-3; TRBD2 matches at 15 bases. The CDR3 runs to 17 residues. Trimming removed 5 bases from V and 15 bases from J; junction bases left unmatched: 18. Germline V lookup: CDR1 MNHNS, CDR2 SASEGT. CDR3 amino acids: CASSPGLAGGNTDTRYF. CDR3 DNA: TGTGCCAGCAGTCCGGGACTAGCGGGAGGAAACACAGATACGCGTTATTTT.

This clonotype was seen a handful of times. This chain uses TRBV10-2 with TRBJ2-1; tentative D call: TRBD2 (6 bases). CDR3 length: 12 amino acids. CDR1 is WSHSY and CDR2 is SAAADI in the germline V gene. V was cut by 7 bases and J by 12 bases, with 16 bases left in between. The CDR3 spells CASTRRGGPQFF. The CDR3 nucleotides read TGCGCCAGCACGCGGCGGGGCGGGCCGCAGTTCTTC.

In its sample, this clonotype was seen a few times. The chain couples TRBV5-1 to TRBJ2-1, with D perhaps matching TRBD1 or TRBD2 (6 bases each). CDR1 is SGHRS and CDR2 is YFSETQ in the germline V gene. V shed 4 bases and J shed 5 bases, with 19 bases lying between them. CDR3 length: 16 residues. As DNA, the CDR3 is TGCGCCAGCAGCCGGGGGCCGGGAACCAATGACAATGAGCAGTTCTTC. It is translated as CASSRGPGTNDNEQFF.

The V and J genes are TRBV6-6 and TRBJ2-3; 8 bases line up with TRBD2. The CDR3 length is 13 residues. V dropped 3 bases and J dropped 8; count of bases not matched to a gene: 4. Germline V gives CDR1 MNHNY, CDR2 SVGAGI (reference sequence). CDR3 in DNA: TGTGCCAGCAGTTATGCCGGGGGGGGTACGCAGTATTTT. Its protein product is CASSYAGGGTQYF.

CDR3 DNA: TGCAGTGCTAGCGGTCCTAGCGGGGGGGCCGGGGAGCAGTTCTTC. It specifies CSASGPSGGAGEQFF. The chain has TRBV20-1 and TRBJ2-1, with 12 bases aligning to TRBD2. Germline V gene sequence: CDR1 DFQATT, CDR2 SNEGSKA (reference sequence). With 3 bases clipped from V and 10 bases from J, the junction kept 10 bases outside the gene matches. This CDR3 is 15 amino acids long.